Shown below are 7 T cell receptor beta chains from a single sample sequenced in a study of regulatory T cells in long-lasting Graves disease (dated by TCRdb to the early 2020s). The library was generated by multiplex PCR. These reads were obtained on an Illumina HiSeq 4000. CDR3 regions were amplified by Arm-PCR with iRepertoire HTBI primers to construct TCR beta libraries. TCRdb reprocessing: public reads trimmed at Q25 with fastp, clones called with MiXCR, in-frame beta chains kept. Rows with one shared CDR3 protein collapse into an entry with the most common genes and DNA. A total of roughly 420,000 distinct CDR3 sequences appear in this sample, around 15% of them only once. About a fifth of the sample is taken by the ten largest. What the time point label conveys for this sample: newly diagnosed GD, antithyroid drugs for less than 3 months. For both TCR sequencing and RNA sequencing, RNA was extracted from PBMCs using TRIzol.

The sample here was peripheral blood mononuclear cells (PBMCs), taken at new diagnosis, from a patient treated with antithyroid drugs. The receptors stem from a female donor with Graves disease.

This clonotype has just a few counts. The chain recombines TRBV3-1 with TRBJ1-5; D is uncertain. From germline, CDR1 is LGHDT and CDR2 YNNKEL (reference sequence). V was clipped by 4 bases and J by 2 bases, with 12 bases between them. This CDR3 region has 15 residues. CDR3 in DNA: TGTGCCAGCAGCCTGGTTTATGGGGGCAATCAGCCCCAGCATTTT. It specifies CASSLVYGGNQPQHF. The full variable domain, its missing parts supplied by reference TRBV3-1 and TRBJ1-5, is DTAVSQTPKYLVTQMGNDKSIKCEQNLGHDTMYWYKQDSKKFLKIMFSYNNKELIINETVPNRFSPKSPDKAHLNLHINSLELGDSAVYFCASSLVYGGNQPQHFGDGTRLSIL.

The table lists this clonotype with many counts. This chain uses TRBV5-4 with TRBJ2-2, with 11 bases lining up with TRBD2. The CDR3 has 17 amino acids. V shed 4 bases, J shed 5 bases, and the junction held 10 bases outside the gene matches. The V gene's germline CDR1 is SGHNT and CDR2 YYREEE (reference sequence). CDR3 region: CASSSPTSGSWTGELFF. The CDR3 coding sequence is TGTGCCAGCAGCAGTCCTACTAGCGGGAGTTGGACCGGGGAGCTGTTTTTT.

This clonotype showed up many times. The CDR3 region is CASRFLRICTDTQYF. The CDR3 DNA reads TGTGCCAGCAGATTCCTACGGATCTGCACAGATACGCAGTATTTT. The J gene is TRBJ2-3, the V gene TRBV27; D unclear. Between the trimmed V and J ends, which lost 6 bases and 1 base, there was a span of 14 bases. The CDR3 length is 15 residues. Germline assignment: CDR1 MNHEY and CDR2 SMNVEV (reference sequence).

This clonotype was seen once. This chain connects TRBV28 to TRBJ2-5, with D perhaps given as TRBD1 or TRBD2 (6 bases each). There are 15 residues in the CDR3. The V end lost 6 bases, the J end lost 2 bases, and 16 bases lay between the germline ends. Germline V gene sequence: CDR1 MDHEN, CDR2 SYDVKM. The DNA of the CDR3 is TGTGCCAGCAGCTCCCCTCGAGGGGGGCAAGAGACCCAGTACTTC. As protein: CASSSPRGGQETQYF. Together with reference TRBV28 and TRBJ2-5, the CDR3 gives the full variable domain: DVKVTQSSRYLVKRTGEKVFLECVQDMDHENMFWYRQDPGLGLRLIYFSYDVKMKEKGDIPEGYSVSREKKERFSLILESASTNQTSMYLCASSSPRGGQETQYFGPGTRLLVL.

There are many counts of this clonotype. The chain is built from TRBV7-2 and TRBJ2-5; TRBD2 is a possible D gene (5 bases). This CDR3 contains 19 residues. V lost 2 bases to trimming and J lost 5 bases, with 27 bases between them. Per the germline V gene, CDR1 is SGHTA and CDR2 is FQGNSA. The DNA of the CDR3 is TGTGCCAGCAGCTTACTGCGGCGGGCCTCCTTGACGCAGCGGGAGACCCAGTACTTC. It encodes CASSLLRRASLTQRETQYF.

This clonotype was observed a handful of times. The V gene is TRBV19, the J gene TRBJ2-1, with a possible D match to TRBD2 (5 bases). The CDR3 extends over 13 amino acids. Germline CDR1 LNHDA, CDR2 SQIVND (reference sequence). Trimming stripped 7 bases from V and 5 bases from J, with 12 bases between. Written as DNA, the CDR3 is TGTGCCAGTACAACTAGTGGGCACAATGAGCAGTTCTTC. This translates into CASTTSGHNEQFF.

This clonotype was found many times. The chain joins TRBV6-2 or TRBV6-3 to TRBJ2-1, with TRBD1 matching over 7 bases. Looked up from germline, CDR1 is MNHEY and CDR2 is SVGEGT. The CDR3 length is 15 residues. V lost 0 bases, J lost 7 bases, and 6 bases stayed unmatched. CDR3 region: CASSYSGQSPNEQFF. The DNA for the CDR3 is TGTGCCAGCAGTTACTCGGGACAGTCTCCGAATGAGCAGTTCTTC.